These 10 T cell receptor beta chains share one sample of origin, sequenced in a study of CD8 T cells in Susac syndrome. Reverse transcription of about 0.5 to 1 ug RNA used random hexamers. TCRdb recomputed calls from the immunoSEQ multiplex PCR reads with MiXCR, one row per CDR3 protein. Seen here are 100,000 to 150,000 distinct CDR3 sequences, over 85% observed once, and the top ten hold 0.085% to 0.09%. The sample taken for sequencing was CD4+ T cells from PBMCs. These receptor sequences come from a human donor in good health.

The chain employs TRBV20-1 and TRBJ2-7, with D unclear. The CDR3 is 11 residues long. Germline values: CDR1 DFQATT, CDR2 SNEGSKA (reference sequence). DNA of the CDR3: TGCAGCCTATTGGTCGACTACGAGCAGTACTTC. It encodes CSLLVDYEQYF.

This chain uses TRBV29-1 with TRBJ2-5; 11 bases map to TRBD2. CDR3 size: 16 residues. Germline-derived CDR1 and CDR2 are SQVTM and ANQGSEA. The ends lost 6 bases at V and 5 bases at J; junction bases unmatched: 14. In DNA form, the CDR3 reads TGCAGCGTGGAATCTAGCGGGAGGTCCCCTCGGGAGACCCAGTACTTC. Translated, it gives CSVESSGRSPRETQYF.

This CDR3 is CAGRAGDSTNEKLFF. DNA of the CDR3: TGTGCCGGGAGGGCAGGGGACTCAACTAATGAAAAACTGTTTTTT. This chain joins TRBV2 and TRBJ1-4; D may be TRBD1 (6 bases). Germline CDR1 reads SNHLY; CDR2 reads FYNNEI. Between the trimmed V and J ends, which lost 11 bases and 0 bases, there was a span of 16 bases. CDR3 length equals 15 residues.

The V and J genes are TRBV13 and TRBJ2-5; no clear D. This CDR3 has 14 residues. Germline lookup yields CDR1 PRHDT and CDR2 FYEKMQ (reference sequence). Trimming removed 0 bases from V and 4 bases from J, with 9 bases in between. CDR3 DNA sequence: TGTGCCAGCAGCTTAGGGGGCGGTGGAGAGACCCAGTACTTC. Translating gives CASSLGGGGETQYF.

A few counts support this clonotype. The chain couples TRBV5-1 to TRBJ2-7; TRBD1 might be the D (6 bases). CDR1 SGHRS and CDR2 YFSETQ come from the germline V gene. This CDR3 comprises 12 residues. Deletions cut 3 bases from V and 4 bases from J, with 8 bases between. CDR3 in DNA: TGCGCCAGCAGCTCACAGGGTTACGAGCAGTACTTC. Translated, it gives CASSSQGYEQYF.

J is TRBJ2-1 and V is TRBV5-5; 9 nucleotides agree with TRBD2. V lost 6 bases, J lost 7 bases, and 20 bases stayed unmatched. CDR1 and CDR2 (germline): SGHKS, YYEKEE (reference sequence). The CDR3 is 18 residues long. The CDR3 coding sequence is TGTGCCAGCATCATCCTCCGGGGCGGGAGGGCAGTTGGGAATGAGCAGTTCTTC. Translation gives CASIILRGGRAVGNEQFF. The full variable domain, with the rest looked up from reference TRBV5-5 and TRBJ2-1, is DAGVTQSPTHLIKTRGQQVTLRCSPISGHKSVSWYQQVLGQGPQFIFQYYEKEERGRGNFPDRFSARQFPNYSSELNVNALLLGDSALYLCASIILRGGRAVGNEQFFGPGTRLTVL.

This clonotype was seen a single time. The CDR3 spells CSARKGRGETQYF. The CDR3 DNA follows: TGCAGTGCTAGAAAGGGACGGGGGGAGACCCAGTACTTC. The rearrangement links TRBV20-1 to TRBJ2-5, with D possibly being TRBD2 (6 bases). Looked up from germline, CDR1 is DFQATT and CDR2 is SNEGSKA (reference sequence). Trimming removed 2 bases at V and 5 bases at J, with 12 bases between. The CDR3 has 13 residues.

The V and J genes are TRBV7-9 and TRBJ2-3; 7 positions agree with TRBD2. V shed 4 bases, J shed 1 base, and the junction held 8 bases outside the gene matches. CDR3 length: 16 amino acids. Germline CDR1 SEHNR, CDR2 FQNEAQ (reference sequence). In nucleotides, the CDR3 is TGTGCCAGCAGCTCCGGGACTACCCGGGGCACAGATACGCAGTATTTT. Protein product: CASSSGTTRGTDTQYF.

J is TRBJ2-7 and V is TRBV5-6, with D uncertain. CDR3 length: 14 residues. Trimming took 0 bases from V and 0 from J, leaving 7 bases between them. The germline CDR1 and CDR2 sequences are SGHDT and YYEEEE. CDR3 amino acids: CASSLAGPSYEQYF. CDR3 nucleotide sequence: TGTGCCAGCAGCTTGGCCGGACCCTCCTACGAGCAGTACTTC.

The J gene is TRBJ1-1, the V gene TRBV5-6; D unclear. V lost 1 base and J lost 4, with 11 bases in between. Germline assignment: CDR1 SGHDT and CDR2 YYEEEE. The CDR3 is 14 amino acids. In nucleotides, the CDR3 is TGTGCCAGCAGCTTGCTGATAGAGGGCACTGAAGCTTTCTTT. Amino acid sequence: CASSLLIEGTEAFF.